These 30 T cell receptor beta chains came from one sample sequenced in a study of T cell responses to AZD1222 COVID-19 vaccine. TCRdb's copy holds only in-frame clones and misses some; the assay was immunoSEQ multiplex PCR. The table shows about 97,000 clones, with about 88% occurring only once. The sample was peripheral blood, taken on day 0 of AZD1222 vaccination. The source of these receptors is an adult in good health.

This clone was counted a single time. The chain links TRBV9 to TRBJ2-7, with D hard to call. The CDR3 is 12 amino acids. Germline loops: CDR1 SGDLS, CDR2 YYNGEE. The V end was cut by 3 bases, the J end by 5 bases, with 9 bases between. The CDR3 DNA follows: TGTGCCAGCAGCGAGGGCCACAACGAGCAGTACTTC. Translation: CASSEGHNEQYF.

This chain uses TRBV4-3 with TRBJ2-7; D possibly corresponds to TRBD2 (7 bases). CDR1 is LGHNA and CDR2 is YSLEER in the germline V gene. The CDR3 loop spans 16 amino acids. V dropped 1 base and J dropped 6 bases, with 19 bases sitting between them. CDR3 sequence (DNA): TGCGCCAGCAGCCAAGGAGTAGTCGGGGCGGGGGCCGAGCAGTACTTC. This encodes CASSQGVVGAGAEQYF.

The V gene is TRBV4-3, the J gene TRBJ2-5; perhaps TRBD1 as D (6 bases). Germline V gives CDR1 LGHNA, CDR2 YSLEER. The V end was cut by 0 bases, the J end by 1 base, with 9 bases between. This CDR3 is built from 15 residues. CDR3 bases: TGCGCCAGCAGCCAAGAACAGGGAGTCCAAGAGACCCAGTACTTC. Protein: CASSQEQGVQETQYF.

The chain carries TRBV7-8 and TRBJ1-1, with D perhaps matching TRBD1 (6 bases). V was clipped by 1 base and J by 7 bases, with 13 bases between them. The CDR3 has 14 residues. Germline V lookup: CDR1 SGHVS, CDR2 FQNEAQ. In DNA form, the CDR3 reads TGTGCCAGCAGCTTAGGGGGGGGCTTCGGTGAAGCTTTCTTT. Translating it yields CASSLGGGFGEAFF.

The table lists this clone with a count of one. This chain links TRBV7-9 with TRBJ1-2; D uncertain. There are 13 residues in the CDR3. CDR1 SEHNR and CDR2 FQNEAQ come from the germline V gene (reference sequence). Trimming cost V 5 bases and J 3 bases, with 10 bases left between them. The CDR3 nucleotides read TGTGCCAGCAGCCATGTAGGAGACTATGGCTACACCTTC. It translates to CASSHVGDYGYTF.

V gene TRBV7-8 combines with J gene TRBJ2-6; unclear D gene. Germline CDR1 and CDR2: SGHVS and FQNEAQ. V shed 5 bases and J shed 4 bases, with 12 bases lying between them. The CDR3 consists of 15 residues. The CDR3 nucleotides are TGTGCCAGCAGCCCAGAGGTAGCCGGGGCCAACGTCCTGACTTTC. Encoded protein: CASSPEVAGANVLTF. The variable domain in full, completed from reference TRBV7-8 and TRBJ2-6, reads GAGVSQSPRYKVAKRGQDVALRCDPISGHVSLFWYQQALGQGPEFLTYFQNEAQLDKSGLPSDRFFAERPEGSVSTLKIQRTQQEDSAVYLCASSPEVAGANVLTFGAGSRLTVL.

The genes are TRBV5-1 and TRBJ2-1; D not certain. Germline assignment: CDR1 SGHRS and CDR2 YFSETQ. Trimming shortened V by 0 bases and J by 7 bases, and 5 bases separated the two germline ends. CDR3 length: 12 amino acids. The DNA of the CDR3 is TGCGCCAGCAGCTTGGGAGTAAATGAGCAGTTCTTC. Its protein is CASSLGVNEQFF. The full variable domain, in which reference TRBV5-1 and TRBJ2-1 provide the parts outside the CDR3, is KAGVTQTPRYLIKTRGQQVTLSCSPISGHRSVSWYQQTPGQGLQFLFEYFSETQRNKGNFPGRFSGRQFSNSRSEMNVSTLELGDSALYLCASSLGVNEQFFGPGTRLTVL.

The chain uses TRBV28 and TRBJ2-3; tentative D call: TRBD1 (6 bases). Germline V CDR1 and CDR2: MDHEN, SYDVKM. V gave up 3 bases and J gave up 2 bases, with 15 bases separating them. The CDR3 consists of 16 residues. The CDR3 DNA sequence: TGTGCCAGCAGTTTTTCCGCAGGGGATTACACAGATACGCAGTATTTT. This codes for CASSFSAGDYTDTQYF.

This clone was detected once. This chain links TRBV9 with TRBJ1-3; D remains ambiguous. Deletions cut 0 bases from V and 0 bases from J, with 10 bases between. Germline V CDR1 and CDR2: SGDLS, YYNGEE. The CDR3 contains 16 residues. This CDR3 reads CASSVEVGDSGNTIYF. CDR3 coding DNA: TGTGCCAGCAGCGTAGAGGTGGGAGACTCTGGAAACACCATATATTTT.

J is TRBJ1-1 and V is TRBV6-5; TRBD1 agrees at 8 bases. This CDR3 is 15 amino acids long. The trim removed 2 bases at V and 4 bases at J, leaving 6 bases unmatched. Germline-derived CDR1 and CDR2 are MNHEY and SVGAGI. CDR3 sequence reads: CASSYTGTGTTEAFF. The CDR3 nucleotides read TGTGCCAGCAGTTACACCGGGACAGGAACCACTGAAGCTTTCTTT.

This clone was observed once. The chain has TRBV27 and TRBJ1-5; TRBD1 might be the D (5 bases). Germline CDR1 MNHEY, CDR2 SMNVEV (reference sequence). This CDR3 has 14 residues. Trimming took 6 bases from V and 9 from J, leaving 18 bases between them. The CDR3 protein is CASRVIQGGGPQHF. CDR3 in DNA: TGTGCCAGCAGGGTTATTCAGGGCGGCGGGCCCCAGCATTTT.

The chain links TRBV5-1 to TRBJ1-2; D not resolved. Deletions cut 0 bases from V and 4 bases from J, with 13 bases between. Germline CDR1 reads SGHRS; CDR2 reads YFSETQ. The CDR3 has 15 amino acids. CDR3 loop: CASSLGTANLYGYTF. The CDR3 DNA sequence: TGCGCCAGCAGCTTGGGGACCGCGAACCTCTATGGCTACACCTTC.

The J gene is TRBJ2-5, the V gene TRBV14; D not resolved. Germline V gives CDR1 SGHDN, CDR2 FVKESK. The CDR3 sequence is 16 residues long. The ends were cut back, 3 bases at V and 2 bases at J, with 16 bases in the middle. The CDR3 bases are TGTGCCAGCAGCCAGGGCTTGGTGGATTGGCAAGAGACCCAGTACTTC. Residues: CASSQGLVDWQETQYF.

The rearrangement joins TRBV3-1 (or the pseudogene TRBV3-2) to TRBJ1-2, with D maybe TRBD1 (6 bases). In germline, CDR1 is LGHDT, CDR2 YNNKEL (reference sequence). Trimming removed 3 bases from V and 8 bases from J, with 16 bases in between. The CDR3 extends over 14 amino acids. Here the CDR3 reads CASSQRGAAYGYTF. The CDR3 bases are TGTGCCAGCAGCCAGAGGGGGGCCGCCTACGGCTACACCTTC.

This chain links TRBV11-2 with TRBJ2-6, with 9 bases identical to TRBD1. There are 16 residues in the CDR3. V trimming: 5 bases; J trimming: 0 bases; junction bases outside the gene matches: 2. Per germline, CDR1 SGHAT and CDR2 FQNNGV. For the CDR3, the DNA is TGTGCCAGCAGCCGGACAGGGGTCTCTGGGGCCAACGTCCTGACTTTC. It translates to CASSRTGVSGANVLTF.

The chain is built from TRBV19 and TRBJ1-2, with 9 bases lining up with TRBD1. There are 16 residues in the CDR3. Germline V gene lookup returns CDR1 LNHDA and CDR2 SQIVND (reference sequence). The junction had 7 bases not matched to a gene; V was cut back by 3 bases and J by 2 bases. The CDR3 protein is CASSILSGTGNYGYTF. For the CDR3, the DNA is TGTGCCAGTAGTATTCTGTCCGGGACAGGGAACTATGGCTACACCTTC.

The rearrangement uses TRBV4-3 and TRBJ1-5, with 8 positions matching TRBD1. J gave up 7 bases and V 0 bases, and 8 bases lay outside the gene matches. The CDR3 covers 16 residues. Germline CDR1 reads LGHNA; CDR2 reads YSLEER. CDR3 sequence reads: CASSQDTWQGAQPQHF. In nucleotides, the CDR3 is TGCGCCAGCAGCCAAGATACTTGGCAGGGGGCCCAGCCCCAGCATTTT.

The rearrangement joins TRBV20-1 to TRBJ2-2; D possibly corresponds to TRBD1 (5 bases). CDR1 and CDR2 (germline): DFQATT, SNEGSKA (reference sequence). Trimming cost V 3 bases and J 1 base, with 12 bases left between them. The CDR3 has 15 amino acids. The CDR3 is CSASFWGQNTGELFF. CDR3 coding DNA: TGCAGTGCTAGTTTTTGGGGCCAGAACACCGGGGAGCTGTTTTTT.

This clone was observed a single time. The chain recombines TRBV18 with TRBJ2-3; 7 nucleotides agree with TRBD1. The CDR3 runs to 19 residues. Per the germline V gene, CDR1 is KGHSH and CDR2 is LQKENI. V was clipped by 6 bases and J by 4 bases; unmatched bases: 22. The CDR3 DNA sequence: TGTGCCAGCTCCGCTTGGATCATAACCGGGACAGCCGCCTCAGATACGCAGTATTTT. This translates into CASSAWIITGTAASDTQYF.

V and J are TRBV19 and TRBJ1-4, with D maybe TRBD1 (5 bases). The V end lost 6 bases, the J end lost 8 bases, and 16 bases lay between the germline ends. The germline V gene encodes CDR1 LNHDA and CDR2 SQIVND (reference sequence). The CDR3 is 14 amino acids. The CDR3 reads CASSPMGEVEKLFF. In DNA form, the CDR3 reads TGTGCCAGTAGCCCCATGGGGGAGGTCGAAAAACTGTTTTTT. Complete variable domain (other parts from reference TRBV19 and TRBJ1-4): DGGITQSPKYLFRKEGQNVTLSCEQNLNHDAMYWYRQDPGQGLRLIYYSQIVNDFQKGDIAEGYSVSREKKESFPLTVTSAQKNPTAFYLCASSPMGEVEKLFFGSGTQLSVL.

This clone was detected only once. This chain uses TRBV15 with TRBJ1-5; no reliable D call. With 7 bases removed from V and 6 bases from J, the gap between germline ends came to 19 bases. This CDR3 spans 15 amino acids. Germline V gene lookup returns CDR1 LNHNV and CDR2 YYDKDF (reference sequence). The CDR3 reads CATTPVRGPSQPQHF. The CDR3 DNA follows: TGTGCCACCACCCCGGTACGGGGTCCGTCTCAGCCCCAGCATTTT.

The rearrangement links TRBV29-1 to TRBJ2-7; D call uncertain. V was cut by 6 bases and J by 5 bases, with 14 bases left in between. Germline loops: CDR1 SQVTM, CDR2 ANQGSEA. This CDR3 spans 12 amino acids. CDR3 in amino acids: CSVLTLLHEQYF. CDR3 sequence (DNA): TGCAGCGTCTTGACTCTGCTCCACGAGCAGTACTTC.

This clone is a singleton in its sample. The chain combines TRBV6-1 with TRBJ1-2; the match to TRBD1 covers 8 bases. The CDR3 is made up of 15 amino acids. J gave up 8 bases and V 0 bases, and 8 bases lay outside the gene matches. Germline V CDR1 and CDR2: MNHNS, SASEGT. This CDR3 is CASSEARPGGGGYTF. As DNA, the CDR3 is TGTGCCAGCAGTGAAGCGCGGCCAGGGGGCGGAGGCTACACCTTC.

V is TRBV3-1 (or the pseudogene TRBV3-2) and J is TRBJ2-1; TRBD2 matches at 8 bases. Germline assignment: CDR1 LGHDT and CDR2 YNNKEL (reference sequence). CDR3 length equals 17 residues. Trimming removed 0 bases from V and 9 bases from J; junction bases left unmatched: 13. DNA for the CDR3: TGTGCCAGCAGCCAAGATCTACAGCGGGGGCCATCAATTGAGCAGTTCTTC. Residues: CASSQDLQRGPSIEQFF.

V usage is TRBV4-3 and J usage is TRBJ1-6, with D perhaps matching TRBD1 (5 bases). Germline V lookup: CDR1 LGHNA, CDR2 YSLEER. Trimming took 4 bases from V and 7 from J, leaving 11 bases between them. The CDR3 is 14 amino acids. CDR3 sequence: CASSLAGTNSPLHF. CDR3 nucleotide sequence: TGCGCCAGCAGCCTAGCAGGGACCAATTCACCCCTCCACTTT.

This rearrangement joins TRBV11-3 to TRBJ2-5; no clear D gene. V lost 7 bases and J 4 bases, leaving 13 bases between the germline ends. CDR3 length: 13 residues. CDR1 and CDR2 (germline): SGHNT, YENEEA. In nucleotides, the CDR3 is TGTGCCAGCACCCAACCTGGGGTAGAGACCCAGTACTTC. Encoded protein: CASTQPGVETQYF.

The V call is TRBV7-2, the J call TRBJ2-2; 8 bases are shared with TRBD2. CDR1 SGHTA and CDR2 FQGNSA come from the germline V gene. The CDR3 length is 16 residues. Trimming removed 0 bases from V and 4 bases from J; junction bases left unmatched: 4. The CDR3 nucleotides read TGTGCCAGCAGCTTAGCCGGGGGGGCCCTCACCGGGGAGCTGTTTTTT. Encoded protein: CASSLAGGALTGELFF.

The rearrangement uses TRBV2 and TRBJ1-1; D gene unclear. Germline CDR1 reads SNHLY; CDR2 reads FYNNEI. Trimming took off 7 bases at V and 6 bases at J, with 15 bases between the two ends. The CDR3 totals 13 residues. CDR3 loop: CASIWASTPEAFF. CDR3 coding DNA: TGTGCCAGCATTTGGGCAAGCACCCCTGAAGCTTTCTTT. Based on the CDR3 plus reference TRBV2 and TRBJ1-1, the full variable domain is EPEVTQTPSHQVTQMGQEVILRCVPISNHLYFYWYRQILGQKVEFLVSFYNNEISEKSEIFDDQFSVERPDGSNFTLKIRSTKLEDSAMYFCASIWASTPEAFFGQGTRLTVV.

The chain links TRBV4-3 to TRBJ2-6; D perhaps matches TRBD1 (5 bases). Germline V lookup: CDR1 LGHNA, CDR2 YSLEER. The CDR3 totals 15 residues. V was trimmed by 4 bases and J by 4 bases, leaving 11 bases between them. CDR3 residues: CASSLGEAGANVLTF. CDR3 nucleotide sequence: TGCGCCAGCAGCCTAGGGGAAGCGGGGGCCAACGTCCTGACTTTC.

This chain joins TRBV6-6 and TRBJ1-4, with 9 bases fitting TRBD1. This CDR3 is 15 amino acids long. Trimming removed 0 bases from V and 8 bases from J; junction bases left unmatched: 4. The germline V gene has CDR1 MNHNY and CDR2 SVGAGI (reference sequence). CDR3 nucleotide sequence: TGTGCCAGCAGTTACTCTGAGACAGGGGGAGAAAAACTGTTTTTT. Amino acid sequence: CASSYSETGGEKLFF.